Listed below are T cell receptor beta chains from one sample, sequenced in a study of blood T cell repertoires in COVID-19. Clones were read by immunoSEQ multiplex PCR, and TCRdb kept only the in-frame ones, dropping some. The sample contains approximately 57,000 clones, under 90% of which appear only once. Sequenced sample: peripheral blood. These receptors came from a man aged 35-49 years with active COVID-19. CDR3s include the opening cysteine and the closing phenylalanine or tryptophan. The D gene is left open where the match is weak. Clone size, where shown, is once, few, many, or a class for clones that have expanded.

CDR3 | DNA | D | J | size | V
CAWSVTSGSYEQYF | TGTGCCTGGAGTGTGACTAGCGGGAGCTACGAGCAGTACTTC | TRBD2 | TRBJ2-7 | - | TRBV30
CASSHPSWARYGYTF | TGTGCCAGCAGCCACCCTTCGTGGGCCCGCTATGGCTACACCTTC | - | TRBJ1-2 | - | TRBV5-6
CASSLDMEIGADGYTF | TGTGCCAGCAGTTTAGATATGGAGATTGGGGCGGATGGCTACACCTTC | - | TRBJ1-2 | - | TRBV28
CASSRTYNEQFF | TGCGCCAGCAGCCGTACATACAATGAGCAGTTCTTC | - | TRBJ2-1 | - | TRBV5-1
CASSEGARTEAFF | TGTGCCAGTAGTGAGGGGGCGCGGACTGAAGCTTTCTTT | TRBD1 | TRBJ1-1 | once | TRBV19
CASSDFLTGADNEKLFF | TGTGCCAGCAGTGACTTCCTAACAGGGGCGGATAATGAAAAACTGTTTTTT | TRBD1 | TRBJ1-4 | - | TRBV6-1
CASRSSGSGANVLTF | TGTGCCAGCAGGTCCAGCGGCTCTGGGGCCAACGTCCTGACTTTC | - | TRBJ2-6 | - | TRBV28
CASSRSGRAQETQYF | TGTGCCAGCAGTCGTAGCGGGAGGGCCCAAGAGACCCAGTACTTC | TRBD2 | TRBJ2-5 | - | TRBV27
CASSQLDRAYGYTF | TGTGCCAGCAGCCAATTGGACAGGGCGTATGGCTACACCTTC | TRBD1 | TRBJ1-2 | few | TRBV3-1/TRBV3-2
CASTGLARSTGELFF | TGTGCCAGCACCGGACTAGCGCGTAGCACCGGGGAGCTGTTTTTT | TRBD2 | TRBJ2-2 | - | TRBV7-2
CASSPNSGRAAGELFF | TGTGCCAGCAGCCCCAATAGCGGGAGGGCCGCCGGGGAGCTGTTTTTT | TRBD2 | TRBJ2-2 | few | TRBV7-3
CASSLTDNSPLHF | TGCGCCAGCAGCTTAACAGATAATTCACCCCTCCACTTT | - | TRBJ1-6 | - | TRBV5-1
CASSLRLCYTF | TGTGCCAGCAGTTTACGGTTATGCTACACCTTC | - | TRBJ1-2 | - | TRBV27
CASSTGTVEYNEQFF | TGCGCCAGCAGCACCGGGACAGTCGAGTACAATGAGCAGTTCTTC | TRBD1 | TRBJ2-1 | - | TRBV5-1
CASSKRTGTNTEAFF | TGTGCCAGTAGTAAGAGGACAGGGACCAACACTGAAGCTTTCTTT | TRBD1 | TRBJ1-1 | once | TRBV19
CASRTTSGVLTQYF | TGTGCCAGCAGGACGACTAGCGGGGTTTTAACCCAGTACTTC | TRBD2 | TRBJ2-5 | - | TRBV27
CASSLVSSGNGGTQYF | TGTGCCAGCAGCTTAGTTTCCAGCGGGAACGGAGGTACGCAGTATTTT | TRBD2 | TRBJ2-3 | - | TRBV7-8
CSWGQDYTDTQYF | TGCAGCTGGGGACAGGACTACACAGATACGCAGTATTTT | TRBD1 | TRBJ2-3 | - | TRBV29-1
CASSVRVGSPDTQYF | TGTGCCAGCAGCGTAAGGGTCGGGAGCCCAGATACGCAGTATTTT | - | TRBJ2-3 | - | TRBV9
CASSLGRGRAWGRNEQFF | TGTGCCAGCAGCTTAGGACGGGGGAGGGCCTGGGGTCGTAATGAGCAGTTCTTC | TRBD2 | TRBJ2-1 | - | TRBV7-6
CSVRNQGNTEAFF | TGCAGCGTACGCAATCAGGGGAACACTGAAGCTTTCTTT | - | TRBJ1-1 | few | TRBV29-1
CATSRQTRTGEQFF | TGTGCCACCAGCAGACAAACTCGGACAGGAGAGCAGTTCTTC | TRBD1 | TRBJ2-1 | - | TRBV15
CASSLLAGGHNEQFF | TGCGCCAGCAGCTTACTAGCGGGAGGCCACAATGAGCAGTTCTTC | TRBD2 | TRBJ2-1 | - | TRBV5-1